This T cell receptor (beta chain) comes out of a study of T-cell memory formation after mild COVID-19. The wider study: Largely donor-specific sequence clusters came from a couple of donors.

Trimming at V came to 6 bases and at J to 1 base, leaving 6 bases not matched to a gene. The germline V gene has CDR1 DFQATT and CDR2 SNEGSKA (reference sequence). The CDR3 loop spans 13 amino acids. With constant-segment primers, 5'RACE yielded cDNA libraries of TCR alpha and TCR beta that carried sample barcodes and UMIs. Each CDR3 protein gets one entry after TCRdb re-called the 5' RACE reads with MiXCR. The sample lists 360,000 or so distinct CDR3 sequences; under 30% were seen once. With respect to this clonotype: Antigen specificity is unknown.

General study results and limits: There was no confirmation that second-wave clones peaking on day 37 were SARS-CoV-2 specific. CD4+ contracting clones were mainly CM and EM; CD8+ ones, EMRA.

Sequenced material: PBMCs or a T cell subset sorted from them (not recorded which). The chain combines TRBV20-1 with TRBJ2-7; 7 nucleotides line up with TRBD1. The receptor comes from an adult woman who had mild COVID-19 (a few samples of this study predate the infection). Cell type and time point are not known. CDR3 residues: CSAAWTGSYEQYF. The DNA for the CDR3 is TGCAGTGCCGCCTGGACAGGTTCCTACGAGCAGTACTTC.